One and the same sample provided the 9 T cell receptor beta chains below, sequenced in a study of shared clonotypes between healthy human individuals (dated by TCRdb to the early 2020s). Library generation was performed with the immunoSEQ multiplex PCR assay. The source is immuneACCESS, and TCRdb retained only in-frame sequences with V and J called. Part of the clones is not carried over; for the studies checked, unresolved V genes explain less than half of this, and the remainder is unexplained. The sample contains about 820,000 clones, 80% to 95% of them found a single time. The ten top clones hold 24% of the sample. For the CD8 naive samples, CD45RO-negative cells were positively selected for CCR7, yielding a CD45RA+CCR7+ population from which TemRA cells were excluded. Sequenced input: naive CD8+ T cells sorted from blood. The label giving this sample's cell subset or site can be read as: CD45RA+CCR7+. These TCRs come from a man aged 25-45 years in good health.

The V gene is TRBV5-6, the J gene TRBJ1-1, with TRBD1 matching 9 bases. With V trimmed by 0 bases and J by 6 bases, 3 bases remained unmatched. The CDR3 has 14 residues. Germline CDR1 is SGHDT and CDR2 is YYEEEE. Here the CDR3 reads CASSLDRGLAEAFF. The CDR3 DNA reads as TGTGCCAGCAGCTTGGACAGGGGGCTCGCTGAAGCTTTCTTT.

The rearrangement joins TRBV2 to TRBJ2-7, with no clear D. The CDR3 totals 14 residues. Germline V gene data show CDR1 as SNHLY and CDR2 as FYNNEI. V was pared by 6 bases and J by 2 bases, with 14 bases between. CDR3 protein: CASSKIPTPYEQYF. The CDR3 bases are TGTGCCAGCAGCAAGATCCCTACGCCCTACGAGCAGTACTTC. Drawing the rest from reference TRBV2 and TRBJ2-7, the complete variable domain is EPEVTQTPSHQVTQMGQEVILRCVPISNHLYFYWYRQILGQKVEFLVSFYNNEISEKSEIFDDQFSVERPDGSNFTLKIRSTKLEDSAMYFCASSKIPTPYEQYFGPGTRLTVT.

The gene calls are TRBV21-1 and TRBJ2-1; TRBD2, the D gene given by the table, was not confirmed from the DNA. TRBV21-1 is given as a pseudogene. The CDR3 is 17 residues long. The CDR3 nucleotides read TGTGCCAGCAGCGTCACCCGACCAGCGGGAGCAGGCAATGAGCAGTTCTTC. Translating gives CASSVTRPAGAGNEQFF.

V and J are TRBV30 and TRBJ2-7; weak D call: TRBD2 (6 bases). With 4 bases removed from V and 4 bases from J, the gap between germline ends came to 14 bases. Germline V lookup: CDR1 GTSNPN, CDR2 SVGIG (reference sequence). This CDR3 comprises 13 residues. The DNA for the CDR3 is TGTGCCTGGAACGGCGGGACGCTATACGAGCAGTACTTC. Translation: CAWNGGTLYEQYF.

The chain has TRBV19 and TRBJ2-7; TRBD1 matches 9 bases. Germline assignment: CDR1 LNHDA and CDR2 SQIVND (reference sequence). The CDR3 spans 15 residues. V was pared by 3 bases and J by 2 bases, with 5 bases of the junction left unmatched. The chain's CDR3 is CASSILGTGPYEQYF. In DNA form, the CDR3 reads TGTGCCAGTAGTATCTTGGGGACAGGGCCCTACGAGCAGTACTTC.

The DNA of the CDR3 is TGCGCCAGCAGCCAAGCTCCAGGGACAGATACGCAGTATTTT. Translating it yields CASSQAPGTDTQYF. The J gene is TRBJ2-3, the V gene TRBV4-1; tentatively, D is TRBD1 (5 bases). Per the germline V gene, CDR1 is MGHRA and CDR2 is YSYEKL. The germline V and J ends were trimmed by 1 base and 3 bases, with 8 bases remaining between them. The CDR3 length is 14 residues.

The chain is built from TRBV7-8 and TRBJ1-1; 8 bases align to TRBD1. Germline CDR1 reads SGHVS; CDR2 reads FQNEAQ. The CDR3 runs to 16 residues. Trimming removed 2 bases from V and 0 bases from J; junction bases left unmatched: 5. CDR3 amino acids: CASSLSNRGLNTEAFF. In DNA, the CDR3 is TGTGCCAGCAGCTTATCAAACAGGGGGTTGAACACTGAAGCTTTCTTT.

The chain couples TRBV15 to TRBJ1-5, with 7 bases identical to TRBD1. CDR3 length: 16 residues. With 0 bases clipped from V and 5 bases from J, the junction kept 7 bases outside the gene matches. The V gene's germline CDR1 is LNHNV and CDR2 YYDKDF (reference sequence). For the CDR3, the DNA is TGTGCCACCAGCAGAGATTTGGACAGGAAATATCAGCCCCAGCATTTT. Its translation is CATSRDLDRKYQPQHF.

V usage is TRBV7-8 and J usage is TRBJ2-7, with TRBD1 matching 11 bases. The CDR3 consists of 15 residues. Per germline, CDR1 SGHVS and CDR2 FQNEAQ. Unmatched junction bases numbered 5, after V lost 4 bases and J lost 3 bases. DNA of the CDR3: TGTGCCAGCAGCTGGACCGGGACAGGGGGCTACGAGCAGTACTTC. It yields the protein CASSWTGTGGYEQYF.